This TCR beta chain appears in the sequencing data of a study of T cell responses to AZD1222 COVID-19 vaccine. Recipients boosted at about 4 weeks or about 12 weeks are pooled. About this clone itself: Its specificity is unknown.

The study, taken as a whole, reports: The number of AZD1222 recipients seropositive at baseline was only five to seven. There were repertoire samples only from the period after the peak T cell response. There were mostly white British donors and more females than males, and clonal diversity was possibly underestimated.

This table comes from immunoSEQ multiplex PCR, and its TCRdb copy is limited to in-frame clones, with some not included. The sample holds around 26,000 clones, just over 85% seen once. The CDR3 is 16 amino acids. Germline CDR1 and CDR2: SEHNR and FQNEAQ (reference sequence). After removal of 4 bases from V and 6 bases from J, the junction contained 14 bases not matched to a gene. This chain connects TRBV7-9 to TRBJ2-7; 8 nucleotides agree with TRBD2. The input for sequencing was peripheral blood, taken 28 days after the second AZD1222 dose. The receptor comes from an adult who received the AZD1222 COVID-19 vaccine. The CDR3 nucleotides read TGTGCCAGCAGCTCGGGGGGAGGACTAGCCGTGAGCGAGCAGTACTTC. It codes for CASSSGGGLAVSEQYF.